A single sample is the source of the 8 T cell receptor beta chains below, sequenced in a study of T cell responses to AZD1222 COVID-19 vaccine. The data were produced by immunoSEQ multiplex PCR, yet TCRdb's version contains in-frame clones alone and is incomplete. The sample consists of about 160,000 clones, about 92% of them appearing once. Sequencing was performed on peripheral blood, taken 28 days after the second AZD1222 dose. The receptors come from an adult who received the AZD1222 COVID-19 vaccine.

This chain joins TRBV5-1 and TRBJ2-2; either TRBD1 or TRBD2 may fit D (5 bases each). The V end was cut by 1 base, the J end by 7 bases, with 14 bases between. The CDR3 is 15 amino acids. The V gene's germline CDR1 is SGHRS and CDR2 YFSETQ. CDR3 sequence reads: CASSLRERGVGELFF. The CDR3 DNA sequence: TGCGCCAGCAGCTTGCGAGAAAGAGGGGTCGGGGAGCTGTTTTTT.

This clone was recorded once. This chain uses TRBV10-3 with TRBJ1-1; D not certain. V lost 5 bases and J lost 4, with 11 bases in between. CDR3 size: 13 residues. Germline V gene sequence: CDR1 ENHRY, CDR2 SYGVKD. In DNA form, the CDR3 reads TGTGCCATCAGTTTTGGGGAGGCCACTGAAGCTTTCTTT. As protein: CAISFGEATEAFF.

The V and J genes are TRBV6-6 and TRBJ1-2; D perhaps matches TRBD1 (6 bases). V was shortened by 0 bases and J by 3 bases, with 14 bases between the two germline ends. The CDR3 is made up of 16 amino acids. Germline CDR1 reads MNHNY; CDR2 reads SVGAGI (reference sequence). The CDR3 here is CASSYSHRVQYYGYTF. The CDR3 DNA reads as TGTGCCAGCAGTTACTCCCACAGGGTCCAATACTATGGCTACACCTTC.

The rearrangement links TRBV12-3 or TRBV12-4 to TRBJ2-3, with D perhaps TRBD1 (6 bases). The length of the CDR3 is 11 residues. The ends were cut back, 8 bases at V and 6 bases at J, with 9 bases in the middle. CDR3 in amino acids: CASGRGDTQYF. The DNA of the CDR3 is TGTGCCAGCGGAAGGGGGGATACGCAGTATTTT.

The rearrangement uses TRBV9 and TRBJ1-4, with D tentatively TRBD1 (5 bases). CDR3 size: 16 residues. In germline, CDR1 is SGDLS, CDR2 YYNGEE. V lost 0 bases and J 5 bases, leaving 14 bases between the germline ends. CDR3 nucleotide sequence: TGTGCCAGCAGCGTAGCAGTCGAACAGGCGAATGAAAAACTGTTTTTT. It translates to CASSVAVEQANEKLFF.

The genes are TRBV3-1 (or the pseudogene TRBV3-2) and TRBJ1-2; no clear D gene. V lost 1 base and J 5 bases, leaving 8 bases between the germline ends. The CDR3 runs 13 residues. CDR1 and CDR2 (germline): LGHDT, YNNKEL (reference sequence). The CDR3 DNA is TGTGCCAGCAGCCAAGCTTCAGGTTATGGCTACACCTTC. Its protein is CASSQASGYGYTF.

The V gene is TRBV4-1, the J gene TRBJ2-7, with D tentatively TRBD2 (5 bases). V lost 4 bases and J lost 2, with 15 bases in between. The germline V gene has CDR1 MGHRA and CDR2 YSYEKL. The length of the CDR3 is 15 residues. CDR3 coding DNA: TGCGCCAGCAGCCGTAGCGACGCAACCACCTACGAGCAGTACTTC. Encoded protein: CASSRSDATTYEQYF.

The CDR3 protein is CASSIGANSPLHF. In DNA form, the CDR3 reads TGTGCCAGTAGTATAGGGGCGAATTCACCCCTCCACTTT. The chain combines TRBV19 with TRBJ1-6; no reliable D call. CDR1 is LNHDA, CDR2 SQIVND, per germline (reference sequence). With 1 base removed from V and 7 bases from J, the gap between germline ends came to 5 bases. CDR3 size: 13 residues.